A single sample gave rise to the 6 T cell receptor beta chains below, sequenced in a study of cytomegalovirus exposure and HLA in healthy donors. This PCR relied on a set of 60 Vbeta primers and 13 Jbeta primers. Some clones are missing from TCRdb's copy, which holds only in-frame ones; the method was immunoSEQ multiplex PCR. This table has around 32,000 clones, 40% to 45% appearing once. The sample comprised PBMCs. All receptors derive from a woman aged 45-59 years in good health and CMV-seronegative.

Only a few counts were recorded for this clone. V usage is TRBV7-2 and J usage is TRBJ2-5; 11 bases are shared with TRBD2. The DNA end favors TRBJ2-7, so the J call may be wrong. The CDR3 spans 13 residues. Per the germline V gene, CDR1 is SGHTA and CDR2 is FQGNSA. CDR3 residues: CASSFGLAGEQYF. The DNA of the CDR3 is TGTGCCAGCAGCTTCGGACTAGCGGGCGAGCAGTACTTC.

In its sample, this clone was seen a few times. The CDR3 spells CASSLGGVGGQQFF. The CDR3 region has the DNA TGCGCCAGCAGCTTGGGGGGAGTAGGGGGCCAGCAGTTCTTC. The chain has TRBV5-1 and TRBJ2-1; TRBD1 agrees at 7 bases. CDR3 size: 14 residues. Per germline, CDR1 SGHRS and CDR2 YFSETQ. Trimming cost V 0 bases and J 11 bases; bases outside gene matches: 8.

J is TRBJ2-5 and V is TRBV19; possibly TRBD1 or TRBD2 for D (5 bases each). Near its end, the DNA agrees better with TRBJ2-7, so the J call may be wrong. Looked up from germline, CDR1 is LNHDA and CDR2 is SQIVND (reference sequence). The length of the CDR3 is 14 residues. The CDR3 is CASSNRDGDYEQYF. The CDR3, as DNA: TGTGCCAGTAGTAACCGGGACGGGGACTACGAGCAGTACTTC.

The chain carries TRBV19 and TRBJ1-1; D is possibly TRBD1 (5 bases). Germline assignment: CDR1 LNHDA and CDR2 SQIVND (reference sequence). V was shortened by 8 bases and J by 4 bases, with 14 bases between the two germline ends. CDR3 length: 13 amino acids. CDR3 in amino acids: CASCTTARTEAFF. DNA for the CDR3: TGTGCCAGTTGCACGACAGCGCGCACTGAAGCTTTCTTT.

V usage is TRBV5-1 and J usage is TRBJ2-1; 11 bases map to TRBD2. The junction had 5 bases not matched to a gene; V was cut back by 5 bases and J by 7 bases. This CDR3 contains 14 residues. Germline assignment: CDR1 SGHRS and CDR2 YFSETQ. The CDR3 coding sequence is TGCGCCAGCAGTGTAGCGGGAGGGAGGAATGAGCAGTTCTTC. Protein: CASSVAGGRNEQFF.

The chain employs TRBV14 and TRBJ1-1, with D perhaps matching TRBD1 (5 bases). This CDR3 contains 13 residues. The V gene lost 4 bases and the J gene lost 5 bases, with 11 bases spanning the gap. Germline CDR1 SGHDN, CDR2 FVKESK. The CDR3 nucleotides are TGTGCCAGCAGCCCCTCGGGGGGGACTGAAGCTTTCTTT. Its translation: CASSPSGGTEAFF.